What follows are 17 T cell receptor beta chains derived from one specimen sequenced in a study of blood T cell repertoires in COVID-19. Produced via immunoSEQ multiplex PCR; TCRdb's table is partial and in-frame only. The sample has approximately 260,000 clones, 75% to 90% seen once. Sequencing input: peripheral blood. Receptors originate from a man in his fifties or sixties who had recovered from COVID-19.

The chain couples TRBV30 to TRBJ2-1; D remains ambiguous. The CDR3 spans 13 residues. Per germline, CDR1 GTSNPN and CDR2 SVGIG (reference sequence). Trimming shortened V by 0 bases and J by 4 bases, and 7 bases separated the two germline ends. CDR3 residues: CAWSVRQYNEQFF. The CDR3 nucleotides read TGTGCCTGGAGTGTGCGGCAGTACAATGAGCAGTTCTTC.

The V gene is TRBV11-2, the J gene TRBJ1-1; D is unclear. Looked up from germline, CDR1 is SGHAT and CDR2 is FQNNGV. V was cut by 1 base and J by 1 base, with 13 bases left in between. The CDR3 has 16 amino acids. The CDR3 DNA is TGTGCCAGCAGCTTAGTAGCGGGGATGGGGAACACTGAAGCTTTCTTT. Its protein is CASSLVAGMGNTEAFF.

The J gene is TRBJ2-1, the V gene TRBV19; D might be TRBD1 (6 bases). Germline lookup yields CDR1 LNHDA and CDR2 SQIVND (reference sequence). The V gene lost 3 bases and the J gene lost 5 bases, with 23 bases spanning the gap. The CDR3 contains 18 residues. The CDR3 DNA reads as TGTGCCAGTAGTATCGAGGGACAACCCGGGACCCGCAACAATGAGCAGTTCTTC. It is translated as CASSIEGQPGTRNNEQFF.

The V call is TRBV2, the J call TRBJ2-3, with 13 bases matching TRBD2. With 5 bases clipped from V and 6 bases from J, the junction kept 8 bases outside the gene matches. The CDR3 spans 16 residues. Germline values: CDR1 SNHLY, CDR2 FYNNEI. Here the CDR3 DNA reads TGTGCCAGCAGTCCTGTCGGACTAGCGGGAGTGGATACGCAGTATTTT. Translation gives CASSPVGLAGVDTQYF. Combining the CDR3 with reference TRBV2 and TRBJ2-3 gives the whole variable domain EPEVTQTPSHQVTQMGQEVILRCVPISNHLYFYWYRQILGQKVEFLVSFYNNEISEKSEIFDDQFSVERPDGSNFTLKIRSTKLEDSAMYFCASSPVGLAGVDTQYFGPGTRLTVL.

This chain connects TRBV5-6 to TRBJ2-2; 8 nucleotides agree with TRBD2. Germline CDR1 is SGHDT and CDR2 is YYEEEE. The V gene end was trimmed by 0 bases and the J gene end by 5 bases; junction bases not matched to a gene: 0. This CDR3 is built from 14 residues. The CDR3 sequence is CASSLVAGTGELFF. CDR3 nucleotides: TGTGCCAGCAGCTTGGTAGCGGGGACCGGGGAGCTGTTTTTT. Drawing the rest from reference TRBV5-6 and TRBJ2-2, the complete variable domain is DAGVTQSPTHLIKTRGQQVTLRCSPKSGHDTVSWYQQALGQGPQFIFQYYEEEERQRGNFPDRFSGHQFPNYSSELNVNALLLGDSALYLCASSLVAGTGELFFGEGSRLTVL.

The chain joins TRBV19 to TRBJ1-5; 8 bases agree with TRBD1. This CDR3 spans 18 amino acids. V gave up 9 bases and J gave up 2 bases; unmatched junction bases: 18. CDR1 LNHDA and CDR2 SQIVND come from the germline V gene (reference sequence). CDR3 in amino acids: CASHGQGGIGARNQPQHF. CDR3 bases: TGTGCCAGCCACGGACAGGGCGGCATTGGTGCGCGCAATCAGCCCCAGCATTTT.

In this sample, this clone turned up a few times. The DNA of the CDR3 is TGTGCCAGCAGCCCTACAGGGAGCAATCAGCCCCAGCATTTT. Amino acid sequence: CASSPTGSNQPQHF. The gene calls are TRBV7-9 and TRBJ1-5, with a possible D match to TRBD1 (6 bases). This CDR3 spans 14 amino acids. CDR1 SEHNR and CDR2 FQNEAQ come from the germline V gene (reference sequence). Trimming pared 5 bases from V and 1 base from J, leaving 9 bases between. The full variable domain, its missing parts supplied by reference TRBV7-9 and TRBJ1-5, is DTGVSQNPRHKITKRGQNVTFRCDPISEHNRLYWYRQTLGQGPEFLTYFQNEAQLEKSRLLSDRFSAERPKGSFSTLEIQRTEQGDSAMYLCASSPTGSNQPQHFGDGTRLSIL.

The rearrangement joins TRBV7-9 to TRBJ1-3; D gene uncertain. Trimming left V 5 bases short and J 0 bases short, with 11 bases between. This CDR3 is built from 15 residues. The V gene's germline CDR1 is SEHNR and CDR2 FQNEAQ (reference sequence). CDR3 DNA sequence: TGTGCCAGCAGCGTTGCGGGCGGCTCTGGAAACACCATATATTTT. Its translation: CASSVAGGSGNTIYF.

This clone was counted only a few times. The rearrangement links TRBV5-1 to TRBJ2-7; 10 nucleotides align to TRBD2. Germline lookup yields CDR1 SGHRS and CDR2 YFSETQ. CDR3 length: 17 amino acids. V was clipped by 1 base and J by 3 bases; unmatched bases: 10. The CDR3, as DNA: TGCGCCAGCAGCTTGTCCCAAGCGGGAGGGCCAGACTACGAGCAGTACTTC. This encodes CASSLSQAGGPDYEQYF.

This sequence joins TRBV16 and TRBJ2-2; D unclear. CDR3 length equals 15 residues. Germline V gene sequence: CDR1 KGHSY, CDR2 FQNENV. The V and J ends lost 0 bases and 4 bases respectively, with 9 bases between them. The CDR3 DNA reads TGTGCCAGCAGCCAATCGTTGTTGCGCACCGGGGAGCTGTTTTTT. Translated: CASSQSLLRTGELFF.

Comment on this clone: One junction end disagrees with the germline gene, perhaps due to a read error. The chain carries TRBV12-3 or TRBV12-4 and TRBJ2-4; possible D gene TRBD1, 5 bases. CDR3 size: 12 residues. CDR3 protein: CASSLGQFAAFF. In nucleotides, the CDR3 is TGTGCCAGCAGTTTGGGGCAGTTTGCAGCCTTCTTC.

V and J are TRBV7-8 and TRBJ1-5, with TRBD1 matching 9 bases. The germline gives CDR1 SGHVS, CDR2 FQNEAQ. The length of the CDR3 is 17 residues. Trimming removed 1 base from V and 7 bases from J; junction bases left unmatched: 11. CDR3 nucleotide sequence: TGTGCCAGCAGCTTAGGGCGGAACAGGGGGCAGGGGCAGCCCCAGCATTTT. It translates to CASSLGRNRGQGQPQHF.

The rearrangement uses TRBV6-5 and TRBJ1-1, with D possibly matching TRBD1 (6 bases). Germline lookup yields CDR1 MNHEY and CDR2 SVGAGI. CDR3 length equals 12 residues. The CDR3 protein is CASGRGSTEAFF. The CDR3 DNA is TGTGCTAGCGGGAGGGGGAGCACTGAAGCTTTCTTT.

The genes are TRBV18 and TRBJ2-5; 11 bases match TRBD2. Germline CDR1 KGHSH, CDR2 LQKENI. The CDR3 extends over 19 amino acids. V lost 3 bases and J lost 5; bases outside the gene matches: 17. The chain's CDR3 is CASSPPGIAGGSGFETQYF. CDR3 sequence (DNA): TGTGCCAGCTCACCCCCGGGGATAGCGGGAGGGTCTGGGTTTGAGACCCAGTACTTC.

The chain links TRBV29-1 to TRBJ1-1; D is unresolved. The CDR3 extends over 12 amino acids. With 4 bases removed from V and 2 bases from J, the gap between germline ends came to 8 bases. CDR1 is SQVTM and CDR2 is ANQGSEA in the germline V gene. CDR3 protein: CSVVVTNTEAFF. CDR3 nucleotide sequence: TGCAGCGTTGTTGTCACTAACACTGAAGCTTTCTTT.

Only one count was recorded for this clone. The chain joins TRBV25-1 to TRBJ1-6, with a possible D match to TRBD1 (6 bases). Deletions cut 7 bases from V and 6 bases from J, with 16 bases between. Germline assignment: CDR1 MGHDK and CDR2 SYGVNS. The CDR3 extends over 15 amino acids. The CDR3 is CASKGQGGGNSPLHF. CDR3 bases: TGTGCCAGCAAGGGACAAGGTGGGGGTAATTCACCCCTCCACTTT.

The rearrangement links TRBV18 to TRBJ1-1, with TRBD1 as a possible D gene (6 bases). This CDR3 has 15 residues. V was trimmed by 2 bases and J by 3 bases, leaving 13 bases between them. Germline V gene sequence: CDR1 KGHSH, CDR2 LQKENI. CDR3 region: CASSPSPGADTEAFF. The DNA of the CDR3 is TGTGCCAGCTCACCATCGCCAGGGGCCGACACTGAAGCTTTCTTT. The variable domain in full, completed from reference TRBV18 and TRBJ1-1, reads NAGVMQNPRHLVRRRGQEARLRCSPMKGHSHVYWYRQLPEEGLKFMVYLQKENIIDESGMPKERFSAEFPKEGPSILRIQQVVRGDSAAYFCASSPSPGADTEAFFGQGTRLTVV.